This is a list of T cell receptor beta chains from one sample in a study of T cells in AML relapse after transplant. TCRdb called the PCR reads again in MiXCR, with one record for every CDR3 protein. The top ten hold 32% of the sample, which has thousands of distinct CDR3 sequences, around 11% seen once. The source material was bone marrow, either the whole sample or a sorted T cell fraction (not recorded which), sampled in complete remission. The receptors come from a human donor who had a stem cell transplant for acute myeloid leukemia. Some of the T cells may derive from the graft donor. CDR3s include the opening cysteine and the closing phenylalanine or tryptophan. Each record gives: D gene, clone size, J gene, V gene, CDR3 DNA, CDR3 protein. D genes are given only for firm matches. The listing skips clone size in some rows; elsewhere it reads once, few, many or a size class.

.	medium-sized	TRBJ2-3	TRBV18	TGTGCCAGCTCACCAACTTCGGGAGATACGCAGTATTTT	CASSPTSGDTQYF
.	medium-sized	TRBJ1-1	TRBV5-6	TGTGCCAGCAGCTTGGTTGGGAGGGGCGCTGAAGCTTTCTTT	CASSLVGRGAEAFF
.	medium-sized	TRBJ2-7	TRBV6-5	TGTGCCAGCAGTTACTCGAACGGACACTTCTACGAGCAGTACTTC	CASSYSNGHFYEQYF
.	medium-sized	TRBJ2-3	TRBV4-2	TGTGCCAGCAGCCAAGCGGGGGTGTTGGATACGCAGTATTTT	CASSQAGVLDTQYF
.	few	TRBJ2-1	TRBV2	TGTGCCAGCAGTGGGGATTTGTGGAATGAGCAGTTCTTC	CASSGDLWNEQFF
TRBD2	few	TRBJ2-7	TRBV4-3	TGCGCCAGCAGCCAAGACTGGTTTGCGGGGGGCGAGCAGTACTTC	CASSQDWFAGGEQYF
.	medium-sized	TRBJ2-5	TRBV12-3/TRBV12-4	TGTGCCAGCAGCCCCAATAGGGAGACCCAGTACTTC	CASSPNRETQYF
.	many	TRBJ2-3	TRBV9	TGTGCCAGCAGCGTAGAATGGTGGGGGGGCACAGATACGCAGTATTTT	CASSVEWWGGTDTQYF
.	many	TRBJ2-3	TRBV7-2	TGTGCCAGCAGCTTACGAGGGAGTACGCAGTATTTT	CASSLRGSTQYF
.	medium-sized	TRBJ1-2	TRBV12-3/TRBV12-4	TGTGCCAGCAGGGGAGAGGCAAATCACTATGGCTACACCTTC	CASRGEANHYGYTF
.	medium-sized	TRBJ2-3	TRBV11-2	TGTGCCAGCAGCATTTGGGAAAGGCGCACAGATACGCAGTATTTT	CASSIWERRTDTQYF
.	.	TRBJ2-2	TRBV7-2	TGTGCCAGCAGCCCCCCCTCGGGGGCCACCGGGGAGCTGTTTTTT	CASSPPSGATGELFF
.	.	TRBJ2-5	TRBV5-1	TGCGCCAGCAGTCCGGTCCTCCAAGAGACCCAGTACTTC	CASSPVLQETQYF
.	large	TRBJ2-1	TRBV28	TGTGCCAGCATGGATCGGAATGAGCAGTTCTTC	CASMDRNEQFF
.	medium-sized	TRBJ2-7	TRBV28	TGTGCCAGCAGTTTTGGGCAGACCTACGAGCAGTACTTC	CASSFGQTYEQYF
TRBD1	.	TRBJ1-5	TRBV2	TGTGCCAGCAGGGGGGACAGTTCGGGACAGCCCCAGCATTTT	CASRGDSSGQPQHF
TRBD2	large	TRBJ2-1	TRBV12-3/TRBV12-4	TGTGCCAGCAGTCGGACTAGCGGGAGAGGGACGGAGCAGTTCTTC	CASSRTSGRGTEQFF
.	medium-sized	TRBJ1-2	TRBV2	TGTGCCAGCAGTGGCAGGGTCTATGGCTACACCTTC	CASSGRVYGYTF
.	medium-sized	TRBJ1-2	TRBV6-6	TGTGCCAGCACCGGCGGGCAGCCAAAGACCTTC	CASTGGQPKTF
TRBD1	medium-sized	TRBJ2-7	TRBV4-3	TGCGCCAGCAGCCAAGGTCAACAGGGGGCCTACGAGCAGTACTTC	CASSQGQQGAYEQYF
TRBD1	.	TRBJ2-6	TRBV7-2	TGTGCCAGCAGCTTAGGGACAGGGGCCTCTGGGGCCAACGTCCTGACTTTC	CASSLGTGASGANVLTF
.	many	TRBJ1-3	TRBV7-2	TGTGCCAGCAGCTTGGCAGGGACCTCTGGAAACACCATATATTTT	CASSLAGTSGNTIYF
.	few	TRBJ2-3	TRBV3-1	TGTGCCAGCAGCCAAGTCTTACAGGATCTTTCTAGCACAGATACGCAGTATTTT	CASSQVLQDLSSTDTQYF
.	many	TRBJ1-2	TRBV5-6	TGTGCCAGCAGCTTGGTGTCCCGGGGAAACTATGGCTACACCTTC	CASSLVSRGNYGYTF
.	.	TRBJ1-2	TRBV6-5	TGTGCCAGCAGCTCATCGGGCAACTATGGCTACACCTTC	CASSSSGNYGYTF
.	many	TRBJ1-1	TRBV7-2	TGTGCCAGCAGCTTAGATACAGGGAGGTTCACTGAAGCTTTCTTT	CASSLDTGRFTEAFF
.	.	TRBJ1-1	TRBV30	TGTGCCTGGAGTGGGACCGATGATGCGAGAACTGAAGCTTTCTTT	CAWSGTDDARTEAFF
TRBD2	medium-sized	TRBJ2-5	TRBV27	TGTGCCAGCAGCCGGGGGGGTTGGGAGACCCAGTACTTC	CASSRGGWETQYF
TRBD1	.	TRBJ2-2	TRBV7-2	TGTGCCAGCAGCTTTTACAGGGGCCCCGGGGAGCTGTTTTTT	CASSFYRGPGELFF
.	medium-sized	TRBJ1-3	TRBV6-2/TRBV6-3	TGTGCCAGCAGTTATGTGAGGTCGAACTCTGGAAACACCATATATTTT	CASSYVRSNSGNTIYF
TRBD1	medium-sized	TRBJ1-1	TRBV18	TGTGCCAGCTCACCCAAACAGGGGGCGGGCACTGAAGCTTTCTTT	CASSPKQGAGTEAFF
.	medium-sized	TRBJ2-7	TRBV11-2	TGTGCCAGCAGTCTCACAGGGAACGAGCAGTACTTC	CASSLTGNEQYF
.	.	TRBJ2-1	TRBV9	TGTGCCAGCAGCGTAGCGCTAGCCTCCTACAATGAGCAGTTCTTC	CASSVALASYNEQFF
.	.	TRBJ2-7	TRBV15	TGTGCCACCAGCAGAGACAGAGTGGAGCCCCAGCCGACCGGGCCCCATCCAGACGAGCAGTACTTC	CATSRDRVEPQPTGPHPDEQYF
TRBD1	medium-sized	TRBJ2-7	TRBV4-3	TGCGCCAGCAGCCAAGACTTTCTCGGGACAGACTACGAGCAGTACTTC	CASSQDFLGTDYEQYF
.	medium-sized	TRBJ2-7	TRBV6-2/TRBV6-3	TGTGCCAGCAGTTCCGGCGGGGTGAGCTCCTACGAGCAGTACTTC	CASSSGGVSSYEQYF
TRBD2	medium-sized	TRBJ2-3	TRBV2	TGTGCCAGCAGTGTTAGCGGGGGAACAGATACGCAGTATTTT	CASSVSGGTDTQYF
.	medium-sized	TRBJ1-1	TRBV12-3/TRBV12-4	TGTGCCAGCCAATACAGGTACCGGTCTGAAGCTTTCTTT	CASQYRYRSEAFF
.	many	TRBJ1-4	TRBV3-1	TGTGCCAGCAGCCAAGACTTTGCAACTAATGAAAAACTGTTTTTT	CASSQDFATNEKLFF
.	.	TRBJ2-3	TRBV28	TGTGCCAGCAGTAGGGACCCCTGGGAATATACGCAGTATTTT	CASSRDPWEYTQYF